A single sample is the source of the 20 T cell receptor beta chains below, sequenced in a study of monozygotic twins with inflammatory bowel disease (dated by TCRdb to about 2019). Library method: 5' RACE. Sequencing took place on an Illumina HiSeq 2500. Based on TCRdb reprocessing of the reads, there is one entry per CDR3 protein sequence, and DNA is missing. The sample's clone listing holds 150,000 to 200,000 distinct CDR3 sequences. The top ten constitute around 2.8% of the sample. Sequencing used blood. These receptors were collected from a human donor with ulcerative colitis or Crohn's disease, or a healthy co-twin of an affected twin (not recorded which).

This chain joins TRBV19 and TRBJ1-1. The germline V gene has CDR1 LNHDA and CDR2 SQIVND (reference sequence). The CDR3 covers 12 residues. The CDR3 loop reads CASSIADTEAFF.

V gene TRBV29-1 combines with J gene TRBJ2-1; the TCRdb call, TRBD1, lacks DNA for checking. Germline loops: CDR1 SQVTM, CDR2 ANQGSEA. CDR3 length equals 13 residues. CDR3 protein: CSVDGNPYNEQFF.

The chain has TRBV24-1 and TRBJ2-5; with no DNA, the TCRdb D assignment of TRBD1 cannot be verified. CDR3 length: 15 residues. Germline V lookup: CDR1 KGHDR, CDR2 SFDVKD. CDR3 sequence: CATSEYSPGQETQYF.

The V call is TRBV28, the J call TRBJ2-5; without DNA, the TCRdb call of TRBD1 cannot be checked. The CDR3 covers 15 residues. Germline V lookup: CDR1 MDHEN, CDR2 SYDVKM. The CDR3 reads CASSSAGEGQETQYF.

CDR3 sequence: CASTGSSQPQHF. The gene calls are TRBV2 and TRBJ1-5; no DNA is available, so the TRBD1 call from TCRdb remains unchecked. The CDR3 runs 12 residues. The germline V gene encodes CDR1 SNHLY and CDR2 FYNNEI.

The chain's CDR3 is CASSLTKLNEQFF. The J gene is TRBJ2-1, the V gene TRBV7-3. The CDR3 contains 13 residues. The germline V gene encodes CDR1 SGHTA and CDR2 FQGTGA.

This sequence joins TRBV14 and TRBJ1-2. CDR1 is SGHDN and CDR2 is FVKESK in the germline V gene. This CDR3 has 16 amino acids. CDR3 loop: CASSQGFSKAGLGYTF.

The V gene is TRBV7-9, the J gene TRBJ1-1; TCRdb proposes TRBD1, but this gene call is untestable without DNA. From germline, CDR1 is SEHNR and CDR2 FQNEAQ (reference sequence). There are 17 residues in the CDR3. CDR3 sequence reads: CASSPKETGGGDTEAFF.

The V and J genes are TRBV11-1 and TRBJ2-1. Germline lookup yields CDR1 SGHAT and CDR2 FQDESV (reference sequence). The CDR3 is 14 residues long. The chain's CDR3 is CASSLLSGGNEQFF.

This chain connects TRBV5-4 to TRBJ2-2; TCRdb outputs TRBD2, but without DNA this stays unchecked. CDR3 size: 17 residues. Looked up from germline, CDR1 is SGHNT and CDR2 is YYREEE (reference sequence). The CDR3 loop is CASSSGLAAHNTGELFF.

The V gene is TRBV28, the J gene TRBJ2-7; the D call of TRBD1 rests on TCRdb alone, since no DNA is present to check it. Per germline, CDR1 MDHEN and CDR2 SYDVKM. The CDR3 is 14 residues long. The chain's CDR3 is CASRGDRPPYEQYF. The complete variable domain, with remaining parts taken from reference TRBV28 and TRBJ2-7, reads DVKVTQSSRYLVKRTGEKVFLECVQDMDHENMFWYRQDPGLGLRLIYFSYDVKMKEKGDIPEGYSVSREKKERFSLILESASTNQTSMYLCASRGDRPPYEQYFGPGTRLTVT.

The rearrangement joins TRBV5-1 to TRBJ1-1. Germline V CDR1 and CDR2: SGHRS, YFSETQ. This CDR3 has 16 residues. The CDR3 sequence: CASSLESPNMNTEAFF. Complete variable domain (other parts from reference TRBV5-1 and TRBJ1-1): KAGVTQTPRYLIKTRGQQVTLSCSPISGHRSVSWYQQTPGQGLQFLFEYFSETQRNKGNFPGRFSGRQFSNSRSEMNVSTLELGDSALYLCASSLESPNMNTEAFFGQGTRLTVV.

The chain is built from TRBV12-3 or TRBV12-4 and TRBJ2-1. CDR3 length: 12 residues. CDR3: CASRPNRNEQFF.

V usage is TRBV5-6 and J usage is TRBJ2-7. This CDR3 spans 13 amino acids. Germline V lookup: CDR1 SGHDT, CDR2 YYEEEE. CDR3 protein: CASGLTVTYEQYF.

The rearrangement joins TRBV12-3 or TRBV12-4 to TRBJ2-5; TCRdb lists TRBD1, though no DNA is available to test this call. The CDR3 is 13 amino acids. The CDR3: CASSGDSKETQYF.

The chain has TRBV12-3 or TRBV12-4 and TRBJ1-5; TCRdb reports TRBD1, a call that lacks DNA to check it against. This CDR3 is 17 amino acids long. The CDR3 protein is CASSAEGGGLVDQPQHF.

The chain joins TRBV6-1 to TRBJ1-6; TCRdb indicates TRBD1, and absent DNA this call remains unverified. CDR1 is MNHNS and CDR2 is SASEGT in the germline V gene. This CDR3 spans 16 amino acids. The CDR3 region is CASSQFNRVYNSPLHF.

V usage is TRBV5-4 and J usage is TRBJ1-3; there is no DNA to check the TCRdb D call of TRBD1. Germline CDR1 SGHNT, CDR2 YYREEE (reference sequence). The CDR3 is 17 amino acids. The CDR3 sequence is CASSLGQGTISGNTIYF.

V gene TRBV5-1 combines with J gene TRBJ1-2; TCRdb names TRBD1, which stays unverified in the absence of DNA. The length of the CDR3 is 14 residues. The V gene's germline CDR1 is SGHRS and CDR2 YFSETQ. This chain's CDR3 is CASSSGTVNYGYTF.

The chain joins TRBV10-3 to TRBJ2-5; TCRdb's D call of TRBD1 is untestable without DNA. This CDR3 has 13 amino acids. In germline, CDR1 is ENHRY, CDR2 SYGVKD. The CDR3 is CAISAGQGETQYF.